This T cell receptor beta chain was sequenced for a study of Japanese encephalitis immunity and Zika vaccine responses (dated by TCRdb to the early 2020s). With respect to the entire study: Included participants received three 5.0 ug doses of alum-adjuvanted ZPIV at weeks 0, 4 and 28. The ZIKV peptides, 15-mers that overlapped by 11 residues, were chosen for containing NetMHCpan/NetMHCII-predicted epitopes with affinity below 50 nM. Two to three months ahead of the first ZPIV dose, about 12 participants were given JEV vaccine (IXIARO) as a two-dose regimen with the doses 28 days apart. For stimulations, either ZIKV structural-protein peptide pools divided into flavivirus-conserved and non-conserved sets or JEV or YFV peptides matching the pre-vaccination were used. TCR repertoires from a few flavivirus-naive individuals were additionally analyzed at weeks 2, 6 and 52 after the start of ZPIV vaccination. Before ZPIV, twelve participants were given one dose of YFV vaccine (YF-VAX), while roughly nine participants were flavivirus-naive. For TCR sequencing, roughly 6 representative participants were selected from each pre-vaccination group, and samples were taken at week 0 (after pre-vaccination, before ZPIV) and at week 52. The study asked whether earlier vaccination against Japanese encephalitis virus (JEV) or yellow fever virus (YFV) shaped CD4 T cell responses to the Zika vaccine.

The protocol used for the library was 5' RACE. TCRbeta libraries were pooled in proportion to their sorted cell numbers before sequencing. RNAzol RT was used to extract total RNA from the sorted cells, and cDNA was then synthesized using an oligo(dT) primer together with a template-switching oligo. Using Kapa HiFi, PCR amplified the TCRbeta V-CDR3-J region between a SMARTer oligo primer and a TCRbeta constant-region primer. A second PCR added Illumina adaptors and sample-specific index barcodes, with HighPrep bead cleanup and Bioanalyzer confirmation of a roughly 650 bp band. Sequencing of the libraries was done on an Illumina MiSeq using 2x151 bp paired-end reads. Per the source publication's procedure: Reads were demultiplexed with an in-house Java program, and TCRbeta annotations were assigned and clonotypes were counted with MiXCR. Repertoire overlap used Morisita-Horn indices from the R package vegan, with UPGMA clustering and Circos plots of recurring clonotypes. Shannon diversity and richness were normalized to the highest possible value given the input cell numbers, yielding values from 0 to 1. CDR3beta sequences were aligned with MUSCLE, distances computed with SeqinR, and multidimensional scaling plotted in R. TCRdb cleaned the public reads at Q25 with fastp, built clones with MiXCR and kept in-frame beta chains. Rows with a matching CDR3 protein are joined into one entry that keeps the most common DNA and genes. The V and J calls reflect TCRdb's pipeline rather than the authors' work. The sample table records 250 to 300 distinct CDR3 sequences; just over 4.5% of these occur just once. 40% of the sample is in the top ten clones.

This clonotype is termed medium-sized (0.01 to 0.1%). No clone much larger than this one lies a single base away; base qualities are absent. PBMCs were labeled with CellTrace CFSE and were cultured for 6 days in RPMI containing around 7.8% human serum plus peptide pools at about 1 ug/mL each. Unfixed proliferating CD4 T cells were sorted on a BD FACSAria as live CD56-CD19-CD16-CD3+CD4+ CFSE-low cells. Enrolled adults were healthy and were found to be seronegative for ZIKV, JEV, YFV, DENV and WNV by microneutralization screening. Samples were obtained from a phase 1, double-blinded, randomized, placebo-controlled trial of an alum-adjuvanted Zika purified-inactivated virus (ZPIV) vaccine. Peripheral blood mononuclear cells were isolated by standard procedure and were kept frozen in liquid nitrogen until use. What the study reported, not specific to this receptor: Peptide-pool deconvolution was not performed because of sample size limitations, and consequently the individual peptides driving cross-reactive responses were not identified. Only a subset of trial participants with three doses and adequate samples was analyzed, not the entire vaccinated cohort. CD8 T cell responses to ZIKV peptide pools were of very low magnitude and seen in only a few individuals. Higher repertoire similarity across time-points and stimulations was observed in JEV-pre-vaccinated donors than in YFV-pre-vaccinated donors, indicating that more clonotypes were common to ZIKV and JEV stimulation. In JEV-pre-vaccinated donors, the repertoire richness of CD4 T cells responding to conserved ZIKV epitopes dropped significantly after ZPIV. Samples were clustered by participant, with no similarity observed between individuals, suggesting that no public TCRs were detected.

This material consisted of antigen-activated CD4+ T cells from blood, cultured, taken during a Zika inactivated vaccine study. The receptor was derived from an adult woman who received an inactivated Zika virus vaccine.

Here the CDR3 is given as CASSSGLLNTGELFF. The nucleotide sequence is TGCGCCAGCAGCTCAGGACTCCTGAACACCGGGGAGCTGTTTTTT. This chain is built from TRBV5-1 and TRBJ2-2; a tentative D call is TRBD2 (5 bases match). The CDR1 and CDR2 encoded by the germline V gene are SGHRS and YFSETQ. Reading from cysteine to phenylalanine, the CDR3 counts 15 amino acids. Of the read, only the CDR3 DNA is kept; its 45 bases are in frame from base 1. V is pared back by 3 bases and J by 1 base, with 10 bases lying between the germline termini.